A single sample is the source of the 28 T cell receptor beta chains below, sequenced in a study of CD8 T cells in ankylosing spondylitis. Study-level results: Fewer than ten highly homologous variants made up a TCR beta motif that seemed to typify ankylosing spondylitis blood.

MiXCR was run by TCRdb on the 5' RACE reads, yielding one entry per CDR3 protein. Among fewer than 450,000 distinct CDR3 sequences listed, 15% to 20% were seen once. Antigen specificity for these receptors is unknown. Specimen: blood, either unsorted or a sorted T cell fraction (not recorded which). Receptors were obtained from a male donor with ankylosing spondylitis.

CDR3: CATSDHNANQPQHF. The CDR3 bases are TGTGCCACCAGTGATCACAACGCCAATCAGCCCCAGCATTTT. The rearrangement links TRBV24-1 to TRBJ1-5; no firm D call. Looked up from germline, CDR1 is KGHDR and CDR2 is SFDVKD. The CDR3 covers 14 residues. V was pared by 3 bases and J by 3 bases, with 8 bases between.

Here the CDR3 DNA reads TGTGCCAGCAGCTTAGGGCGGGGGCTAGCGGGAGACAGAAGGGACAATGAGCAGTTCTTC. This translates into CASSLGRGLAGDRRDNEQFF. V usage is TRBV7-2 and J usage is TRBJ2-1, with 10 bases that match TRBD2. Germline lookup yields CDR1 SGHTA and CDR2 FQGNSA. V shed 1 base and J 5 bases; nucleotides not matched to a gene: 17. The CDR3 covers 20 residues.

The chain links TRBV5-1 to TRBJ1-3; 8 bases align to TRBD1. V gave up 4 bases and J gave up 1 base; unmatched junction bases: 4. CDR3 size: 15 residues. Germline-derived CDR1 and CDR2 are SGHRS and YFSETQ. The CDR3 here is CASSTRTGSGNTIYF. CDR3 coding DNA: TGCGCCAGCAGCACGCGGACAGGGTCTGGAAACACCATATATTTT.

V gene TRBV4-2 combines with J gene TRBJ1-2, with a tentative D call TRBD1 (5 bases). The CDR3 runs 12 residues. Germline CDR1 reads LGHNA; CDR2 reads YNFKEQ. The V end lost 5 bases, the J end lost 10 bases, and 14 bases lay between the germline ends. DNA of the CDR3: TGTGCCAGCAGCAAAACCCGGGACGACTACACCTTC. Amino acids: CASSKTRDDYTF.

The chain is built from TRBV27 and TRBJ2-4; D is possibly TRBD2 (5 bases). The CDR3 covers 15 residues. Germline V CDR1 and CDR2: MNHEY, SMNVEV (reference sequence). Trimming took off 4 bases at V and 9 bases at J, with 19 bases between the two ends. CDR3 coding DNA: TGTGCCAGCAGTTCAACGGACGGACTGACTGGCATTCAGTACTTC. Residues: CASSSTDGLTGIQYF.

The chain joins TRBV7-9 to TRBJ1-4; the D is unclear. The V end lost 1 base, the J end lost 0 bases, and 9 bases lay between the germline ends. The CDR3 covers 16 residues. CDR1 is SEHNR, CDR2 FQNEAQ, per germline (reference sequence). The CDR3 coding sequence is TGTGCCAGCAGCTTAGGAGTGGCTCCAACTAATGAAAAACTGTTTTTT. Protein: CASSLGVAPTNEKLFF.

This clonotype has just a few counts. The V gene is TRBV5-1, the J gene TRBJ1-1; D possibly corresponds to TRBD1 (6 bases). The germline V gene encodes CDR1 SGHRS and CDR2 YFSETQ. V was pared by 2 bases and J by 1 base, with 18 bases between. There are 17 residues in the CDR3. The CDR3 loop is CASSLNFAGARNTEAFF. In DNA form, the CDR3 reads TGCGCCAGCAGCTTAAACTTCGCGGGGGCGAGGAACACTGAAGCTTTCTTT. Looking up the rest from reference TRBV5-1 and TRBJ1-1 gives the full variable domain: KAGVTQTPRYLIKTRGQQVTLSCSPISGHRSVSWYQQTPGQGLQFLFEYFSETQRNKGNFPGRFSGRQFSNSRSEMNVSTLELGDSALYLCASSLNFAGARNTEAFFGQGTRLTVV.

This clonotype occurred many times. The rearrangement uses TRBV11-2 and TRBJ2-1; no clear D gene. V was clipped by 5 bases and J by 3 bases, with 17 bases between them. Germline CDR1 reads SGHAT; CDR2 reads FQNNGV. The CDR3 is 16 residues long. The CDR3 sequence is CASSPSPLRLYNEQFF. As DNA, the CDR3 is TGTGCCAGCAGCCCCTCTCCTCTCAGGCTCTACAATGAGCAGTTCTTC. The full variable domain, its missing parts supplied by reference TRBV11-2 and TRBJ2-1, is EAGVAQSPRYKIIEKRQSVAFWCNPISGHATLYWYQQILGQGPKLLIQFQNNGVVDDSQLPKDRFSAERLKGVDSTLKIQPAKLEDSAVYLCASSPSPLRLYNEQFFGPGTRLTVL.

This clonotype was picked up many times. V usage is TRBV7-2 and J usage is TRBJ1-3; 7 bases fit TRBD1. The ends lost 5 bases at V and 3 bases at J; junction bases unmatched: 10. CDR3 length: 16 residues. Germline CDR1 is SGHTA and CDR2 is FQGNSA. The chain's CDR3 is CASSRPPTGFGNTIYF. CDR3 in DNA: TGTGCCAGCAGCAGGCCCCCGACAGGGTTTGGAAACACCATATATTTT.

A few counts support this clonotype. The chain has TRBV20-1 and TRBJ2-3, with D perhaps TRBD1 (5 bases). The CDR3 is made up of 11 amino acids. Germline V gives CDR1 DFQATT, CDR2 SNEGSKA (reference sequence). In nucleotides, the CDR3 is TGCGGGGCAGGGAAGACAGATACGCAGTATTTT. Amino acid sequence: CGAGKTDTQYF.

This clonotype was seen many times. The genes are TRBV20-1 and TRBJ1-2; D is ambiguous. Germline V lookup: CDR1 DFQATT, CDR2 SNEGSKA (reference sequence). The V end was cut by 6 bases, the J end by 6 bases, with 11 bases between. CDR3 length equals 11 residues. This chain's CDR3 is CSAEEVHGYTF. The CDR3 coding sequence is TGCAGTGCCGAGGAGGTTCATGGCTACACCTTC.

This clonotype was counted many times. This sequence joins TRBV12-3 or TRBV12-4 and TRBJ2-1; D gene unclear. V was shortened by 6 bases and J by 4 bases, with 13 bases between the two germline ends. This CDR3 region has 14 residues. The CDR3 nucleotides read TGTGCCAGCAGCTTACGGGTGGGTTACAATGAGCAGTTCTTC. This codes for CASSLRVGYNEQFF.

This clonotype was counted at least ten times. The V gene is TRBV7-3, the J gene TRBJ2-3; D unresolved. Per the germline V gene, CDR1 is SGHTA and CDR2 is FQGTGA. CDR3 size: 12 residues. V was pared by 1 base and J by 5 bases, with 4 bases between. The CDR3 sequence is CASSLSGDTQYF. The CDR3 DNA reads TGTGCCAGCAGCTTAAGTGGAGATACGCAGTATTTT.

The chain is built from TRBV20-1 and TRBJ1-6, with a possible D match to TRBD1 (5 bases). The V gene's germline CDR1 is DFQATT and CDR2 SNEGSKA (reference sequence). Between the trimmed V and J ends, which lost 0 bases and 7 bases, there was a span of 16 bases. The length of the CDR3 is 16 residues. The CDR3 bases are TGCAGTGCTAGAGATTGGGGGGACGGTTACAATTCACCCCTCCACTTT. Its protein product is CSARDWGDGYNSPLHF.

This clonotype was seen repeatedly, ten times or more. The V call is TRBV12-3 or TRBV12-4, the J call TRBJ2-7; 8 bases fit TRBD1. Trimming at V came to 5 bases and at J to 1 base, leaving 10 bases not matched to a gene. This CDR3 has 16 amino acids. CDR3 coding DNA: TGTGCCAGCAGTCCGTGGACAGGGAAACGTTCCTACGAGCAGTACTTC. This gives the protein CASSPWTGKRSYEQYF.

This clonotype appeared a few times. The gene calls are TRBV5-1 and TRBJ2-1; TRBD2 aligns across 13 bases. CDR1 is SGHRS, CDR2 YFSETQ, per germline. J lost 6 bases, V lost 4 bases, and 7 bases had no gene match. The CDR3 consists of 16 residues. Here the CDR3 reads CASSLVGTSGVNEQFF. DNA for the CDR3: TGCGCCAGCAGCCTGGTGGGGACTAGCGGGGTCAATGAGCAGTTCTTC.

This clonotype was seen only a few times. The genes are TRBV6-2 or TRBV6-3 and TRBJ2-1; 13 bases match TRBD2. The CDR3 contains 15 residues. With 5 bases clipped from V and 2 bases from J, the junction kept 0 bases outside the gene matches. Germline loops: CDR1 MNHEY, CDR2 SVGEGT. The CDR3 loop reads CASSGTSGAYNEQFF. The CDR3 region has the DNA TGTGCCAGCAGTGGGACTAGCGGGGCCTACAATGAGCAGTTCTTC.

The chain carries TRBV14 and TRBJ1-1, with a tentative D call TRBD1 (6 bases). With 4 bases removed from V and 1 base from J, the gap between germline ends came to 13 bases. CDR1 SGHDN and CDR2 FVKESK come from the germline V gene. This CDR3 region has 15 residues. The CDR3 DNA is TGTGCCAGCAGCCTTAGACAGGCCACGAACACTGAAGCTTTCTTT. Translation: CASSLRQATNTEAFF.

This clonotype occurred a few times. With a much larger clone just one base away, this may be a read error. The rearrangement joins TRBV24-1 to TRBJ2-2; D uncertain. The germline V gene encodes CDR1 KGHDR and CDR2 SFDVKD. Trimming removed 6 bases at V and 5 bases at J, with 3 bases between. The CDR3 consists of 11 residues. The DNA of the CDR3 is TGTGCCACCAGTCGGACCGGGGAGCTGTTTTTT. It encodes CATSRTGELFF.

V and J are TRBV7-9 and TRBJ1-1; D might be TRBD1 (5 bases). The CDR3 consists of 15 residues. Per germline, CDR1 SEHNR and CDR2 FQNEAQ (reference sequence). V dropped 0 bases and J dropped 7 bases, with 15 bases sitting between them. CDR3 protein: CASSLAVVGVGEAFF. CDR3 coding DNA: TGTGCCAGCAGCTTAGCTGTGGTGGGGGTCGGTGAAGCTTTCTTT. Variable domain in full (rest from reference TRBV7-9 and TRBJ1-1): DTGVSQNPRHKITKRGQNVTFRCDPISEHNRLYWYRQTLGQGPEFLTYFQNEAQLEKSRLLSDRFSAERPKGSFSTLEIQRTEQGDSAMYLCASSLAVVGVGEAFFGQGTRLTVV.

V usage is TRBV4-3 and J usage is TRBJ2-3; D remains unclear. V dropped 3 bases and J dropped 0 bases, with 13 bases sitting between them. CDR3 length: 16 residues. Germline V gene data show CDR1 as LGHNA and CDR2 as YSLEER. The CDR3: CASSHVARRSTDTQYF. In DNA, the CDR3 is TGCGCCAGCAGCCACGTAGCCCGTCGAAGCACAGATACGCAGTATTTT.

In this sample, this clonotype turned up a few times. The chain uses TRBV9 and TRBJ1-2; D is possibly TRBD1 (5 bases). V dropped 4 bases and J dropped 2 bases, with 9 bases sitting between them. The CDR3 totals 13 residues. Germline V gene sequence: CDR1 SGDLS, CDR2 YYNGEE. DNA of the CDR3: TGTGCCAGCAGCCCCTGGGACAACTATGGCTACACCTTC. Translating it yields CASSPWDNYGYTF.

The chain carries TRBV11-2 and TRBJ2-1; possibly TRBD1 or TRBD2 for D (5 bases each). This CDR3 has 14 amino acids. V dropped 4 bases and J dropped 9 bases, with 16 bases sitting between them. Looked up from germline, CDR1 is SGHAT and CDR2 is FQNNGV. CDR3 coding DNA: TGTGCCAGCAGCTACCCGGGACCAGCAGGTGAGCAGTTCTTC. Translating it yields CASSYPGPAGEQFF.

The chain recombines TRBV20-1 with TRBJ1-1; 9 positions match TRBD1. CDR3 length equals 14 residues. The trim removed 5 bases at V and 6 bases at J, leaving 10 bases unmatched. Germline-derived CDR1 and CDR2 are DFQATT and SNEGSKA (reference sequence). In nucleotides, the CDR3 is TGCAGTGCTGTGTTTGGGACAGGGATCTCTGAAGCTTTCTTT. Its translation: CSAVFGTGISEAFF.

This clonotype was detected a few times. The V call is TRBV25-1, the J call TRBJ2-7; 11 bases align to TRBD1. The V segment lost 3 bases and the J segment 2 bases; nucleotides outside the gene matches: 3. CDR3 length equals 15 residues. Germline CDR1 and CDR2: MGHDK and SYGVNS. CDR3 sequence reads: CASSDRDRGTYEQYF. The CDR3 DNA sequence: TGTGCCAGCAGTGACCGGGACAGGGGGACCTACGAGCAGTACTTC.

This clonotype was counted only a few times. The V and J genes are TRBV28 and TRBJ2-4; D is uncertain. V lost 5 bases and J lost 2, with 7 bases in between. CDR1 is MDHEN and CDR2 is SYDVKM in the germline V gene. This CDR3 has 13 amino acids. CDR3 in amino acids: CASSPPPKNIQYF. The DNA for the CDR3 is TGTGCCAGCAGTCCTCCTCCCAAAAACATTCAGTACTTC.

The chain uses TRBV7-9 and TRBJ1-6, with a weak D call TRBD1 (6 bases). The CDR3 runs 12 residues. Trimming stripped 5 bases from V and 9 bases from J, with 8 bases between. The germline V gene has CDR1 SEHNR and CDR2 FQNEAQ (reference sequence). CDR3 bases: TGTGCCAGCAGCCCACAGGGTTCACCCCTCCACTTT. It translates to CASSPQGSPLHF.

The J gene is TRBJ1-4, the V gene TRBV7-2; 9 nucleotides align to TRBD1. Germline assignment: CDR1 SGHTA and CDR2 FQGNSA. The CDR3 spans 16 residues. With 5 bases clipped from V and 5 bases from J, the junction kept 9 bases outside the gene matches. The CDR3 DNA reads as TGTGCCAGCAGCGCGGACAGGGGCCGCGCGAATGAAAAACTGTTTTTT. It is translated as CASSADRGRANEKLFF.